What follows are 27 T cell receptor beta chains derived from one specimen sequenced in a study of T cell responses to AZD1222 COVID-19 vaccine. The table came from immunoSEQ multiplex PCR; TCRdb's copy has only in-frame clones and leaves some out. The table shows more than 85,000 clones, with about 88% occurring only once. This specimen was peripheral blood, taken 28 days after the second AZD1222 dose. The receptor set was obtained from an adult who received the AZD1222 COVID-19 vaccine.

The rearrangement links TRBV28 to TRBJ2-5; D might be TRBD1 (6 bases). Trimming removed 5 bases at V and 2 bases at J, with 15 bases between. Germline-derived CDR1 and CDR2 are MDHEN and SYDVKM. CDR3 length: 15 residues. The CDR3 DNA is TGTGCCAGCAGTAGACCCCCAGACAGGCAAGAGACCCAGTACTTC. This encodes CASSRPPDRQETQYF.

This clone appeared once. The V call is TRBV19, the J call TRBJ2-7, with unresolved D. The CDR3 contains 14 residues. Germline assignment: CDR1 LNHDA and CDR2 SQIVND (reference sequence). Trimming removed 7 bases from V and 2 bases from J, with 15 bases in between. CDR3 coding DNA: TGTGCCAGTACTAAGGACGGACGGGCCTACGAGCAGTACTTC. Encoded protein: CASTKDGRAYEQYF.

The rearrangement links TRBV7-9 to TRBJ1-1; D is unresolved. The germline V gene encodes CDR1 SEHNR and CDR2 FQNEAQ (reference sequence). The CDR3 runs 12 residues. The V end lost 2 bases, the J end lost 8 bases, and 9 bases lay between the germline ends. The CDR3 protein is CASSLLGVEAFF. For the CDR3, the DNA is TGTGCCAGCAGCTTACTCGGGGTGGAAGCTTTCTTT.

V usage is TRBV11-2 and J usage is TRBJ2-1; unclear D gene. Germline values: CDR1 SGHAT, CDR2 FQNNGV. Deletions cut 5 bases from V and 6 bases from J, with 17 bases between. The CDR3 has 15 amino acids. The DNA of the CDR3 is TGTGCCAGCAGCGCCCTCCATGGGCCGAGCAATGAGCAGTTCTTC. Residues: CASSALHGPSNEQFF.

The rearrangement joins TRBV19 to TRBJ1-4; weak D call: TRBD1 (5 bases). The CDR3 is 16 residues long. Trimming shortened V by 5 bases and J by 5 bases, and 18 bases separated the two germline ends. Germline V CDR1 and CDR2: LNHDA, SQIVND (reference sequence). The CDR3 is CASSDFSGRRNEKLFF. CDR3 DNA: TGTGCCAGTAGTGACTTTTCGGGACGCAGGAATGAAAAACTGTTTTTT.

The count of this clone is one. This sequence joins TRBV3-1 (or the pseudogene TRBV3-2) and TRBJ2-2; D is unclear. The V end was cut by 3 bases, the J end by 4 bases, with 9 bases between. Germline V CDR1 and CDR2: LGHDT, YNNKEL (reference sequence). The CDR3 sequence is 14 residues long. The CDR3 DNA sequence: TGTGCCAGCAGCCAGGGGTGGGGCACCGGGGAGCTGTTTTTT. Protein product: CASSQGWGTGELFF.

This chain joins TRBV5-4 and TRBJ2-7; D uncertain. The CDR3 is made up of 13 amino acids. Germline V lookup: CDR1 SGHNT, CDR2 YYREEE (reference sequence). V lost 0 bases and J 5 bases, leaving 9 bases between the germline ends. CDR3 DNA sequence: TGTGCCAGCAGCTTGGTCCAGCTTGACGAGCAGTACTTC. Its translation: CASSLVQLDEQYF.

This sequence joins TRBV14 and TRBJ1-1; TRBD1 aligns across 9 bases. Trimming at V came to 3 bases and at J to 5 bases, leaving 10 bases not matched to a gene. From germline, CDR1 is SGHDN and CDR2 FVKESK. The CDR3 is 16 residues long. The CDR3 DNA sequence: TGTGCCAGCAGCCAGCTACTGGGACAGGGAAGAACTGAAGCTTTCTTT. Residues: CASSQLLGQGRTEAFF.

The chain has TRBV2 and TRBJ2-5; D unresolved. V shed 4 bases and J shed 0 bases, with 9 bases lying between them. In germline, CDR1 is SNHLY, CDR2 FYNNEI. There are 14 residues in the CDR3. DNA for the CDR3: TGTGCCAGCAGTGCTAAATTGTACCAAGAGACCCAGTACTTC. This sequence encodes CASSAKLYQETQYF.

This clone was detected only once. The V call is TRBV19, the J call TRBJ1-4; D is ambiguous. Germline lookup yields CDR1 LNHDA and CDR2 SQIVND (reference sequence). The germline V and J ends were trimmed by 7 bases and 4 bases, with 16 bases remaining between them. The CDR3 is 15 residues long. CDR3 region: CASTPSGSDNEKLFF. CDR3 DNA sequence: TGTGCCAGTACCCCTTCCGGCAGTGATAATGAAAAACTGTTTTTT.

This chain links TRBV12-3 or TRBV12-4 with TRBJ1-5; D gene unclear. The V end lost 4 bases, the J end lost 12 bases, and 7 bases lay between the germline ends. CDR3 length: 10 amino acids. The CDR3 DNA is TGTGCCAGCAGTTCGACGGTCCAGCATTTT. It encodes CASSSTVQHF.

The gene calls are TRBV7-8 and TRBJ2-7; D remains unclear. Germline V gene sequence: CDR1 SGHVS, CDR2 FQNEAQ. V was pared by 1 base and J by 0 bases, with 13 bases between. The length of the CDR3 is 16 residues. The CDR3 nucleotides are TGTGCCAGCAGCTTAGTTCTCGGCGGTAACTCCTACGAGCAGTACTTC. Protein: CASSLVLGGNSYEQYF.

The chain links TRBV7-9 to TRBJ1-2; 10 positions agree with TRBD1. Germline lookup yields CDR1 SEHNR and CDR2 FQNEAQ (reference sequence). V dropped 5 bases and J dropped 6; count of bases not matched to a gene: 9. The CDR3 runs 15 residues. The CDR3 nucleotides read TGTGCCAGCAGCCGCCAGCCCGGGACAGGGGATGGCTACACCTTC. Its protein is CASSRQPGTGDGYTF.

J is TRBJ1-2 and V is TRBV29-1; 12 bases are shared with TRBD1. CDR1 and CDR2 (germline): SQVTM, ANQGSEA. V lost 4 bases to trimming and J lost 8 bases; unmatched junction nucleotides: 8. The CDR3 is 14 amino acids. CDR3 nucleotides: TGCAGCGTTGGTTACGGGACAGGGGGCATAGGCTACACCTTC. This encodes CSVGYGTGGIGYTF.

This chain links TRBV5-1 with TRBJ1-4, with D possibly TRBD1 on 5 matching bases. The CDR3 has 15 residues. V lost 1 base and J 9 bases, leaving 16 bases between the germline ends. Germline loops: CDR1 SGHRS, CDR2 YFSETQ. CDR3 coding DNA: TGCGCCAGCAGCTTGACGGGCAGGGAAACACAAAAACTGTTTTTT. It encodes CASSLTGRETQKLFF.

This clone was recorded only once. The gene calls are TRBV5-5 and TRBJ2-1; 7 nucleotides match TRBD2. J lost 5 bases, V lost 0 bases, and 8 bases had no gene match. This CDR3 contains 16 residues. Germline V lookup: CDR1 SGHKS, CDR2 YYEKEE (reference sequence). The CDR3 region has the DNA TGTGCCAGCAGCTTGGGGCTAGCGGCGGAGAACAATGAGCAGTTCTTC. It yields the protein CASSLGLAAENNEQFF.

The CDR3 loop is CAWRLVGDSPLHF. The DNA of the CDR3 is TGTGCCTGGAGACTCGTAGGGGATTCACCCCTCCACTTT. The chain joins TRBV30 to TRBJ1-6; a possible D gene is TRBD1 (5 bases). The length of the CDR3 is 13 residues. V lost 3 bases and J lost 8, with 11 bases in between. The germline gives CDR1 GTSNPN, CDR2 SVGIG (reference sequence).

The chain has TRBV19 and TRBJ1-2; possibly TRBD1 for D (6 bases). The CDR3 extends over 14 amino acids. Germline V lookup: CDR1 LNHDA, CDR2 SQIVND (reference sequence). Trimming shortened V by 7 bases and J by 6 bases, and 18 bases separated the two germline ends. The CDR3 DNA follows: TGTGCCAGTACCTCCTTTAGGACAGAGAATGGCTACACCTTC. Amino acid sequence: CASTSFRTENGYTF.

The chain is built from TRBV5-1 and TRBJ1-4; no clear D gene. Looked up from germline, CDR1 is SGHRS and CDR2 is YFSETQ. The CDR3 is 15 residues long. V was shortened by 1 base and J by 7 bases, with 14 bases between the two germline ends. The CDR3 is CASSLLGRPTEKLFF. The DNA for the CDR3 is TGCGCCAGCAGCTTGCTCGGCCGGCCGACTGAAAAACTGTTTTTT. Full variable domain (remainder filled in from reference TRBV5-1 and TRBJ1-4): KAGVTQTPRYLIKTRGQQVTLSCSPISGHRSVSWYQQTPGQGLQFLFEYFSETQRNKGNFPGRFSGRQFSNSRSEMNVSTLELGDSALYLCASSLLGRPTEKLFFGSGTQLSVL.

Comment on this clone: Within the sample, other DNA sequences also encode this same CDR3. The chain combines TRBV29-1 with TRBJ2-3, with D perhaps assigned TRBD1 or TRBD2 (5 bases each). Per the germline V gene, CDR1 is SQVTM and CDR2 is ANQGSEA. CDR3 length: 14 residues. Deletions cut 4 bases from V and 0 bases from J, with 11 bases between. In DNA, the CDR3 is TGCAGCGTTGCGCGAGGGGAGAGCACAGATACGCAGTATTTT. It specifies CSVARGESTDTQYF.

This clone was detected only once. V and J are TRBV27 and TRBJ1-2; the D is unclear. CDR1 MNHEY and CDR2 SMNVEV come from the germline V gene (reference sequence). V was trimmed by 1 base and J by 5 bases, leaving 11 bases between them. This CDR3 is 14 amino acids long. CDR3 residues: CASSLFPLGYGYTF. The CDR3 DNA sequence: TGTGCCAGCAGTTTATTCCCTCTAGGATATGGCTACACCTTC.

V is TRBV21-1 and J is TRBJ2-7; the table's D gene call, TRBD1, was not cross checked with the DNA. TRBV21-1 is an annotated pseudogene. There are 16 residues in the CDR3. The CDR3 DNA follows: TGTGCCAGCACCAATGACAGGGACAGGACCTCCTACGAGCAGTACTTC. Its translation is CASTNDRDRTSYEQYF.

V is TRBV12-3 or TRBV12-4 and J is TRBJ2-7, with 9 bases aligning to TRBD1. The J segment lost 11 bases and the V segment lost 7 bases, leaving 9 bases of the junction unmatched. This CDR3 is 12 amino acids long. The CDR3 nucleotides read TGTGCCAGCACCCAGGGACAGGGCGTAAAGTACTTC. Amino acids: CASTQGQGVKYF.

V usage is TRBV30 and J usage is TRBJ1-4, with D perhaps matching TRBD1 (5 bases). Germline-derived CDR1 and CDR2 are GTSNPN and SVGIG (reference sequence). Between the trimmed V and J ends, which lost 2 bases and 5 bases, there was a span of 15 bases. The CDR3 runs 15 residues. This CDR3 is CAWSPGTDVNEKLFF. The CDR3 DNA reads as TGTGCCTGGAGTCCGGGGACGGACGTAAATGAAAAACTGTTTTTT.

The rearrangement uses TRBV4-1 and TRBJ1-2; a possible D gene is TRBD1 (5 bases). V gave up 3 bases and J gave up 4 bases, with 12 bases separating them. CDR1 and CDR2 from the germline V gene are MGHRA and YSYEKL. This CDR3 is 14 amino acids long. DNA for the CDR3: TGCGCCAGCAGCCACCCCGCAGGGACCTATGGCTACACCTTC. Translated: CASSHPAGTYGYTF.

This chain links TRBV7-2 with TRBJ2-7, with TRBD2 matching over 12 bases. V gave up 0 bases and J gave up 3 bases; unmatched junction bases: 3. CDR1 is SGHTA, CDR2 FQGNSA, per germline. The CDR3 is made up of 16 amino acids. The CDR3 sequence is CASSLAGLAGRYEQYF. CDR3 in DNA: TGTGCCAGCAGCTTAGCCGGACTAGCGGGACGCTACGAGCAGTACTTC.

The V call is TRBV10-1, the J call TRBJ2-7; possibly TRBD2 for D (6 bases). V was clipped by 2 bases and J by 2 bases, with 19 bases between them. There are 17 residues in the CDR3. CDR1 is WNHNN and CDR2 is SYGVQD in the germline V gene (reference sequence). Here the CDR3 DNA reads TGCGCCAGCAGTGAGGGGTTGATCGGGGGAGAGACCTACGAGCAGTACTTC. This codes for CASSEGLIGGETYEQYF.